This T cell receptor beta chain was captured in a study of cytomegalovirus exposure and HLA in healthy donors. Study-wide points: An analysis was carried out later, and it reportedly showed fewer N-insertions in an Asian-associated ancestry cluster than the 666-donor mean. Previously analyzed data showed that most TCR beta V segments were productive at a frequency of about 87% or about 30%.

Germline trimming cut 5 bases from V and 5 bases from J; bases unmatched to any gene: 8. The CDR3 has 14 residues. Germline V gives CDR1 WNHNN, CDR2 SYGVQD (reference sequence). About this clone itself: As yet, its antigen is unknown.

In the PCR, 60 Vbeta and 13 Jbeta primers were used. Assay used: immunoSEQ multiplex PCR; TCRdb lists only in-frame clones, some missing. Counted here are about 180,000 clones, around 80% occurring once; the ten biggest clones make up under 1.5%. These donors, healthy bone marrow donors, were studied. This TCR came from a girl aged 10 to 17 in good health and CMV-seropositive. The source material was PBMCs. The chain employs TRBV10-1 and TRBJ2-7; 8 nucleotides match TRBD2. The CDR3 sequence: CASSPPGLVHEQYF. Here the CDR3 DNA reads TGCGCCAGCAGTCCGCCGGGACTAGTCCACGAGCAGTACTTC.